Following are 24 T cell receptor beta chains from one sample sequenced in a study of blood T cell repertoires in COVID-19. Clones were read by immunoSEQ multiplex PCR, and TCRdb kept only the in-frame ones, dropping some. Among about 99,000 clones, around 88% were seen once, and the ten largest hold less than 4.5%. Sequenced sample: peripheral blood. The receptor source for this set is a human donor in a cohort sampled during active COVID-19.

This clone has just one count. The chain links TRBV20-1 to TRBJ2-1; perhaps TRBD1 as D (6 bases). The CDR3 is 11 residues long. Germline V gene sequence: CDR1 DFQATT, CDR2 SNEGSKA (reference sequence). V was cut by 6 bases and J by 10 bases, with 13 bases left in between. CDR3 coding DNA: TGCAGTGCCCCCTCCGGGACAGAGCAGTTCTTC. This encodes CSAPSGTEQFF.

This chain joins TRBV7-2 and TRBJ2-7; no definite D call. CDR3 size: 14 residues. Trimming cost V 2 bases and J 0 bases, with 8 bases left between them. Germline lookup yields CDR1 SGHTA and CDR2 FQGNSA. The CDR3 nucleotides read TGTGCCAGCAGCTTACTAGGCACCTCCTACGAGCAGTACTTC. It specifies CASSLLGTSYEQYF.

J is TRBJ1-1 and V is TRBV19; possible D gene TRBD1, 6 bases. The CDR3 consists of 16 residues. Trimming took 5 bases from V and 4 from J, leaving 20 bases between them. Germline lookup yields CDR1 LNHDA and CDR2 SQIVND (reference sequence). CDR3 in DNA: TGTGCCAGTAGTTCCCGGTGGGGGCTGGGGAGCACTGAAGCTTTCTTT. Amino acids: CASSSRWGLGSTEAFF.

The chain uses TRBV19 and TRBJ2-4; 8 bases map to TRBD1. Germline-derived CDR1 and CDR2 are LNHDA and SQIVND (reference sequence). This CDR3 is built from 13 residues. Trimming removed 4 bases from V and 15 bases from J; junction bases left unmatched: 11. The CDR3 is CASSRDRSEFRYF. CDR3 DNA: TGTGCCAGTAGTAGGGACAGGTCTGAATTTCGGTACTTC.

This chain uses TRBV7-3 with TRBJ2-1, with 11 bases fitting TRBD2. In germline, CDR1 is SGHTA, CDR2 FQGTGA. This CDR3 region has 17 residues. J gave up 6 bases and V 5 bases, and 12 bases lay outside the gene matches. The CDR3 nucleotides read TGTGCCAGCAGCCCCTCCTATCTAGCGGGGGGCCGCAATGAGCAGTTCTTC. Translated: CASSPSYLAGGRNEQFF.

V usage is TRBV5-1 and J usage is TRBJ2-3, with TRBD1 matching over 8 bases. This CDR3 region has 16 residues. The V segment lost 5 bases and the J segment 4 bases; nucleotides outside the gene matches: 12. From germline, CDR1 is SGHRS and CDR2 YFSETQ. The CDR3 nucleotides are TGCGCCAGCAGTCCGGAGGACAGGGCCGTACCAGATACGCAGTATTTT. Its translation is CASSPEDRAVPDTQYF. The complete variable domain, with remaining parts taken from reference TRBV5-1 and TRBJ2-3, reads KAGVTQTPRYLIKTRGQQVTLSCSPISGHRSVSWYQQTPGQGLQFLFEYFSETQRNKGNFPGRFSGRQFSNSRSEMNVSTLELGDSALYLCASSPEDRAVPDTQYFGPGTRLTVL.

The CDR3 coding sequence is TGCGCCAGCAGCCCTTTAGGGGCATCCACCGGGGAGCTGTTTTTT. Its protein is CASSPLGASTGELFF. V usage is TRBV5-1 and J usage is TRBJ2-2; weak D call: TRBD1 (5 bases). The germline CDR1 and CDR2 sequences are SGHRS and YFSETQ. The V end lost 4 bases, the J end lost 4 bases, and 14 bases lay between the germline ends. The CDR3 sequence is 15 residues long.

The chain uses TRBV15 and TRBJ2-1, with 8 bases identical to TRBD1. The CDR3 is 15 amino acids. The germline CDR1 and CDR2 sequences are LNHNV and YYDKDF (reference sequence). With V trimmed by 3 bases and J by 3 bases, 4 bases remained unmatched. CDR3 amino acids: CATSSAGTGYNEQFF. The CDR3 nucleotides read TGTGCCACCAGCAGTGCCGGGACAGGCTACAATGAGCAGTTCTTC.

This chain links TRBV12-3 or TRBV12-4 with TRBJ2-5; 7 nucleotides line up with TRBD1. Trimming removed 6 bases from V and 5 bases from J; junction bases left unmatched: 6. This CDR3 region has 13 residues. The CDR3 loop is CASSRTGVETQYF. DNA of the CDR3: TGTGCCAGCAGCAGAACAGGGGTGGAGACCCAGTACTTC.

V and J are TRBV7-9 and TRBJ1-1; tentatively, D is TRBD1 (5 bases). V lost 3 bases and J lost 4, with 27 bases in between. The germline V gene encodes CDR1 SEHNR and CDR2 FQNEAQ (reference sequence). The CDR3 is 19 amino acids. CDR3 loop: CASSFPLEKLAQGSTEAFF. In DNA, the CDR3 is TGTGCCAGCAGCTTTCCATTAGAGAAGCTCGCGCAGGGTTCCACTGAAGCTTTCTTT.

This rearrangement joins TRBV28 to TRBJ2-1, with 9 positions matching TRBD1. V was clipped by 6 bases and J by 4 bases; unmatched bases: 7. The CDR3 contains 15 residues. CDR1 is MDHEN and CDR2 is SYDVKM in the germline V gene. CDR3 sequence (DNA): TGTGCCAGCAGGCTCGGGACAGGGACTTACAATGAGCAGTTCTTC. Its protein is CASRLGTGTYNEQFF.

The chain uses TRBV20-1 and TRBJ1-1; unclear D gene. CDR3 length equals 11 residues. Per the germline V gene, CDR1 is DFQATT and CDR2 is SNEGSKA (reference sequence). With 7 bases removed from V and 6 bases from J, the gap between germline ends came to 12 bases. The DNA for the CDR3 is TGCAGTGTAGCGCCGTCTTCTGAAGCTTTCTTT. This translates into CSVAPSSEAFF.

The count of this clone is one. V and J are TRBV5-6 and TRBJ1-5, with 10 bases fitting TRBD1. The CDR3 covers 14 residues. Germline V gene sequence: CDR1 SGHDT, CDR2 YYEEEE. J gave up 9 bases and V 2 bases, and 5 bases lay outside the gene matches. The CDR3, as DNA: TGTGCCAGCAGCTTCGGGGACAGGGGTTGGCCCCAGCATTTT. Residues: CASSFGDRGWPQHF.

This chain connects TRBV5-1 to TRBJ2-6; D remains ambiguous. V was trimmed by 1 base and J by 1 base, leaving 6 bases between them. The germline gives CDR1 SGHRS, CDR2 YFSETQ. The CDR3 consists of 15 residues. For the CDR3, the DNA is TGCGCCAGCAGCTTGCGTGCGTCTGGGGCCAACGTCCTGACTTTC. Translated: CASSLRASGANVLTF.

This rearrangement joins TRBV7-8 to TRBJ1-2; D gene uncertain. Germline V gene sequence: CDR1 SGHVS, CDR2 FQNEAQ. Trimming cost V 1 base and J 1 base, with 13 bases left between them. The CDR3 spans 16 residues. In nucleotides, the CDR3 is TGTGCCAGCAGCTTAGTAGGAGGGCCCCTTAACTATGGCTACACCTTC. This gives the protein CASSLVGGPLNYGYTF.

This chain joins TRBV4-1 and TRBJ2-3; D might be TRBD2 (6 bases). Germline V gives CDR1 MGHRA, CDR2 YSYEKL. The V end was cut by 5 bases, the J end by 0 bases, with 12 bases between. This CDR3 is built from 15 residues. The CDR3 region has the DNA TGCGCCAGCAGCTCCCGACTAGGTAGCACAGATACGCAGTATTTT. Amino acids: CASSSRLGSTDTQYF.

The V call is TRBV6-5, the J call TRBJ2-3; D might be TRBD2 (6 bases). Trimming took 0 bases from V and 6 from J, leaving 10 bases between them. This CDR3 has 14 amino acids. Germline values: CDR1 MNHEY, CDR2 SVGAGI. The CDR3 bases are TGTGCCAGCAGTTACTCGGCGAGCGGGGATACGCAGTATTTT. It codes for CASSYSASGDTQYF.

V and J are TRBV19 and TRBJ2-1; TRBD2 aligns across 8 bases. V lost 3 bases and J lost 9; bases outside the gene matches: 7. Germline CDR1 is LNHDA and CDR2 is SQIVND (reference sequence). This CDR3 region has 14 residues. The CDR3 sequence is CASSMVQRESEQFF. The CDR3 region has the DNA TGTGCCAGTAGTATGGTCCAGCGGGAGAGTGAGCAGTTCTTC.

The V gene is TRBV5-1, the J gene TRBJ2-5; a weak D match, TRBD2 (7 bases). The germline V and J ends were trimmed by 3 bases and 1 base, with 13 bases remaining between them. This CDR3 is built from 15 residues. The V gene's germline CDR1 is SGHRS and CDR2 YFSETQ. The CDR3 spells CASSSHGGAQETQYF. CDR3 coding DNA: TGCGCCAGCAGCTCCCATGGGGGGGCCCAAGAGACCCAGTACTTC.

J is TRBJ1-5 and V is TRBV18; the D gene is possibly TRBD1 (6 bases). Germline CDR1 and CDR2: KGHSH and LQKENI. The CDR3 loop spans 14 amino acids. The ends were cut back, 4 bases at V and 2 bases at J, with 9 bases in the middle. CDR3 nucleotide sequence: TGTGCCAGCTCACGAAGACAGGGCAATCAGCCCCAGCATTTT. Translating gives CASSRRQGNQPQHF.

J is TRBJ2-3 and V is TRBV27; D perhaps matches TRBD2 (5 bases). Germline V gene sequence: CDR1 MNHEY, CDR2 SMNVEV (reference sequence). The ends were cut back, 6 bases at V and 7 bases at J, with 11 bases in the middle. The CDR3 runs 12 residues. The CDR3 sequence is CASSSPGNTQYF. As DNA, the CDR3 is TGTGCCAGCAGCAGCCCCGGGAATACGCAGTATTTT.

The V and J genes are TRBV4-3 and TRBJ2-7, with TRBD2 matching 16 bases. CDR3 length: 19 amino acids. The junction had 7 bases not matched to a gene; V was cut back by 0 bases and J by 2 bases. Per the germline V gene, CDR1 is LGHNA and CDR2 is YSLEER. In DNA, the CDR3 is TGCGCCAGCAGCCAAGAAGGGACTAGCGGGAGGGATAATCCCTACGAGCAGTACTTC. Translation: CASSQEGTSGRDNPYEQYF.

The rearrangement joins TRBV27 to TRBJ2-5, with 7 bases matching TRBD2. There are 13 residues in the CDR3. CDR1 and CDR2 from the germline V gene are MNHEY and SMNVEV (reference sequence). V shed 5 bases and J 9 bases; nucleotides not matched to a gene: 9. The CDR3 DNA follows: TGTGCCAGCAGTCAGCGCTACCGGGGGGCCCAGTACTTC. Encoded protein: CASSQRYRGAQYF.

In its sample, this clone was seen a few times. The rearrangement uses TRBV5-1 and TRBJ2-7; 8 bases line up with TRBD1. Germline values: CDR1 SGHRS, CDR2 YFSETQ. The CDR3 runs 14 residues. V lost 4 bases, J lost 4 bases, and 7 bases stayed unmatched. The CDR3 DNA reads as TGCGCCAGCAGCACCGGGACAGGAAAATACGAGCAGTACTTC. Translation gives CASSTGTGKYEQYF.